The next 28 T cell receptor beta chains were all read from a single sample in a study of metastatic and nonmetastatic thyroid tumors. Thyroid surgery took place with no prior treatment in any patient. MiXCR was used by TCRdb to re-call the PCR reads. The table includes around 41,000 clones, 13% detected once. Input material: blood. These receptors originate from a female donor with papillary thyroid cancer or a benign thyroid nodule (not recorded which). Some clones in this sample may be carry-over from other donors' samples.

This clone was seen repeatedly, ten times or more. The same CDR3 can be traced to other DNA sequences in this sample. The rearrangement joins TRBV19 to TRBJ2-1, with a possible D match to TRBD2 (6 bases). This CDR3 is built from 16 residues. Trimming removed 4 bases at V and 5 bases at J, with 18 bases between. CDR1 LNHDA and CDR2 SQIVND come from the germline V gene (reference sequence). Here the CDR3 reads CASSSPRETSDNEQFF. The CDR3 DNA reads as TGTGCCAGTAGTAGTCCTCGGGAGACGAGCGACAATGAGCAGTTCTTC.

At least ten counts were recorded for this clone. The rearrangement uses TRBV5-1 and TRBJ1-1; D gene uncertain. This CDR3 is 14 amino acids long. Germline V gives CDR1 SGHRS, CDR2 YFSETQ. Trimming removed 6 bases from V and 4 bases from J, with 16 bases in between. CDR3 sequence: CASTSQAGFTEAFF. CDR3 sequence (DNA): TGCGCCAGCACCTCCCAGGCGGGGTTCACTGAAGCTTTCTTT.

This clone came up many times. The genes are TRBV24-1 and TRBJ1-5; a weak D match, TRBD1 (6 bases). The ends were cut back, 4 bases at V and 5 bases at J, with 17 bases in the middle. This CDR3 is 16 amino acids long. CDR1 and CDR2 (germline): KGHDR, SFDVKD. The CDR3, as DNA: TGTGCCACCAGTGACCCGCGTCCAGGGGTGGATCAGCCCCAGCATTTT. It specifies CATSDPRPGVDQPQHF.

Turning to this clone: It is likely a read error, because the conserved phenylalanine at the end of the CDR3 is missing. The chain combines TRBV6-1 with TRBJ2-5; no reliable D call. V was shortened by 6 bases and J by 0 bases, with 8 bases between the two germline ends. CDR1 MNHNS and CDR2 SASEGT come from the germline V gene. The CDR3 covers 13 residues. In DNA form, the CDR3 reads TGTGCCAGCAGCGACATGGACCAAGAGACCCAGTACTCC. Encoded protein: CASSDMDQETQYS.

This clone was detected a few times. At one end the junction does not follow the germline gene, possibly because of a read error. This chain uses TRBV28 with TRBJ1-2; D gene ambiguous. The CDR3 is made up of 14 amino acids. Germline V gives CDR1 MDHEN, CDR2 SYDVKM. CDR3 residues: CASSDGILYYGYTF. The DNA for the CDR3 is TGTGCCAGCAGTGACGGAATACTGTACTATGGTTACACCTTC.

This clone was picked up many times. Other DNA sequences from this sample encode an identical CDR3 as well. J is TRBJ2-2 and V is TRBV11-2; 7 bases agree with TRBD2. Per germline, CDR1 SGHAT and CDR2 FQNNGV. CDR3 length equals 15 residues. V trimming: 11 bases; J trimming: 5 bases; junction bases outside the gene matches: 14. The DNA of the CDR3 is TGTGCCTCGCAAGGGCCTACCGGGGGGACCGGGGAGCTGTTTTTT. This codes for CASQGPTGGTGELFF.

This clone was picked up many times. This CDR3 is CAWSRPRGKAYEQYF. The CDR3 nucleotides read TGTGCCTGGAGTCGCCCCCGGGGGAAGGCGTACGAGCAGTACTTC. The chain joins TRBV30 to TRBJ2-7, with a tentative D call TRBD2 (6 bases). Trimming took 2 bases from V and 4 from J, leaving 18 bases between them. Per the germline V gene, CDR1 is GTSNPN and CDR2 is SVGIG (reference sequence). The CDR3 covers 15 residues.

This clone has more than one count but fewer than ten. This could be a read error, since a much larger clone is one nucleotide away. The rearrangement links TRBV4-1 to TRBJ2-7; D might be TRBD2 (6 bases). The CDR3 has 14 residues. Germline loops: CDR1 MGHRA, CDR2 YSYEKL. The CDR3 bases are TGCGCCAGCAGCCGGGTAGCGGAGTCCTACGAGCAGTGCTTC. Amino acids: CASSRVAESYEQCF.

This clone came up many times. The chain links TRBV20-1 to TRBJ2-7; D might be TRBD2 (5 bases). CDR1 and CDR2 from the germline V gene are DFQATT and SNEGSKA (reference sequence). The CDR3 runs 13 residues. The V end lost 6 bases, the J end lost 6 bases, and 18 bases lay between the germline ends. CDR3 residues: CSAPPRERGEQYF. In DNA, the CDR3 is TGCAGTGCCCCCCCGAGGGAAAGAGGCGAGCAGTACTTC.

The CDR3 protein is CASSYTGASYEQYF. Written as DNA, the CDR3 is TGTGCCAGCAGCTATACAGGGGCCTCCTACGAGCAGTACTTC. J is TRBJ2-7 and V is TRBV7-9; 7 nucleotides agree with TRBD1. Germline loops: CDR1 SEHNR, CDR2 FQNEAQ (reference sequence). Losses at the gene ends were 4 bases for V and 0 bases for J; bases not matched to a gene: 3. The CDR3 covers 14 residues.

This clone appeared many times. A much larger clone is a single base away; this may be a read error. Other nucleotide sequences in the sample specify the same CDR3. This rearrangement joins TRBV10-3 to TRBJ2-1; TRBD2 matches at 12 bases. Unmatched junction bases numbered 8, after V lost 6 bases and J lost 8 bases. Germline CDR1 is ENHRY and CDR2 is SYGVKD. This CDR3 is built from 15 residues. The CDR3: CAIRKLAGGSDEQFF. CDR3 in DNA: TGTGCCATCAGGAAACTAGCGGGAGGCTCGGATGAGCAGTTCTTC.

At least ten counts were recorded for this clone. The chain employs TRBV10-3 and TRBJ1-5; D may be TRBD1 (6 bases). The CDR3 is made up of 15 amino acids. Germline-derived CDR1 and CDR2 are ENHRY and SYGVKD. The V end was cut by 3 bases, the J end by 0 bases, with 9 bases between. The CDR3 sequence: CAISDPGDSNQPQHF. The CDR3 region has the DNA TGTGCCATCAGTGACCCAGGGGATAGCAATCAGCCCCAGCATTTT.

This clone was seen more than once but under ten times. This sequence joins TRBV6-1 and TRBJ2-5, with D possibly TRBD1 on 5 matching bases. This CDR3 contains 13 residues. Trimming took 6 bases from V and 2 from J, leaving 10 bases between them. Germline V lookup: CDR1 MNHNS, CDR2 SASEGT. Here the CDR3 reads CASRPTGQETQYF. Here the CDR3 DNA reads TGTGCCAGCAGGCCAACAGGACAAGAGACCCAGTACTTC.

This clone was seen at least ten times. CDR3 protein: CASSAYRGTETQYF. As DNA, the CDR3 is TGTGCCAGCAGCGCCTACAGGGGTACGGAGACCCAGTACTTC. The rearrangement joins TRBV28 to TRBJ2-5; 7 nucleotides align to TRBD1. CDR3 size: 14 residues. Unmatched junction bases numbered 9, after V lost 6 bases and J lost 5 bases. Germline CDR1 is MDHEN and CDR2 is SYDVKM.

This clone is judged medium-sized. V gene TRBV27 combines with J gene TRBJ2-7, with D tentatively TRBD2 (6 bases). With 4 bases removed from V and 6 bases from J, the gap between germline ends came to 16 bases. Germline-derived CDR1 and CDR2 are MNHEY and SMNVEV (reference sequence). The CDR3 extends over 14 amino acids. The chain's CDR3 is CASSWDSRPAEQYF. Here the CDR3 DNA reads TGTGCCAGCAGTTGGGACTCAAGGCCGGCCGAGCAGTACTTC.

V usage is TRBV14 and J usage is TRBJ2-5, with D possibly matching TRBD1 (7 bases). Germline lookup yields CDR1 SGHDN and CDR2 FVKESK. This CDR3 comprises 17 residues. Trimming stripped 4 bases from V and 0 bases from J, with 18 bases between. In nucleotides, the CDR3 is TGTGCCAGCAGCCCGCGTGGCGGGACAGAGTACCAAGAGACCCAGTACTTC. The encoded protein is CASSPRGGTEYQETQYF.

There are many counts of this clone. The chain has TRBV7-9 and TRBJ2-1; D could derive from TRBD1 or TRBD2 (7 bases each). Germline V gene lookup returns CDR1 SEHNR and CDR2 FQNEAQ (reference sequence). This CDR3 has 15 amino acids. V was trimmed by 6 bases and J by 6 bases, leaving 18 bases between them. The CDR3: CASSLDQGGSNEQFF. The CDR3 DNA reads as TGTGCCAGCAGTCTAGACCAGGGGGGGAGCAATGAGCAGTTCTTC.

This clone was counted only a few times. This CDR3 reads CASSPQYSNQPQHF. CDR3 coding DNA: TGTGCCAGCTCTCCCCAATATAGCAATCAGCCCCAGCATTTT. The V and J genes are TRBV18 and TRBJ1-5; D gene unclear. CDR1 and CDR2 (germline): KGHSH, LQKENI. Trimming shortened V by 6 bases and J by 0 bases, and 9 bases separated the two germline ends. The length of the CDR3 is 14 residues.

Concerning this clone: At one end, the junction sequence differs from germline, possibly due to a read error. V usage is TRBV6-6 and J usage is TRBJ1-2; D uncertain. CDR1 and CDR2 from the germline V gene are MNHNY and SVGAGI (reference sequence). CDR3 length: 14 amino acids. Written as DNA, the CDR3 is TGTGTCAGCAGCTACTCGCAGAGACTCTATGGCTACACCTTC. Translating gives CVSSYSQRLYGYTF.

This clone was recorded at least ten times. V and J are TRBV20-1 and TRBJ1-2, with TRBD1 matching 11 bases. The trim removed 5 bases at V and 9 bases at J, leaving 11 bases unmatched. The CDR3 extends over 14 amino acids. Germline CDR1 and CDR2: DFQATT and SNEGSKA (reference sequence). The CDR3 DNA sequence: TGCAGTGCTCCTTCAAATGGACAGGGGGCAAGCTACACCTTC. Translation: CSAPSNGQGASYTF.

This clone was observed at least ten times. V and J are TRBV24-1 and TRBJ2-1; D gene uncertain. V lost 4 bases, J lost 9 bases, and 18 bases lay in between. CDR3 size: 15 residues. The germline gives CDR1 KGHDR, CDR2 SFDVKD. The DNA of the CDR3 is TGTGCCACCAGTGACCCCCGGTTGGAAAATAGTGAGCAGTTCTTC. It translates to CATSDPRLENSEQFF.

The sample holds a few counts of this clone. The chain employs TRBV6-1 and TRBJ2-1, with 9 bases fitting TRBD2. There are 15 residues in the CDR3. Per germline, CDR1 MNHNS and CDR2 SASEGT. Trimming took 2 bases from V and 8 from J; bases not matched to a gene: 7. The CDR3 region is CASSEWREGRDEQFF. The CDR3 DNA reads as TGTGCCAGCAGTGAATGGCGGGAGGGCCGCGATGAGCAGTTCTTC.

Relative to its sample, this clone is medium-sized. The chain joins TRBV12-3 or TRBV12-4 to TRBJ2-2, with a possible D match to TRBD2 (6 bases). Deletions cut 3 bases from V and 3 bases from J, with 11 bases between. There are 15 residues in the CDR3. The CDR3 DNA reads TGTGCCAGCAGTTTGGTGGGAGGCTACACCGGGGAGCTGTTTTTT. This gives the protein CASSLVGGYTGELFF.

This clone is medium-sized within its sample. V and J are TRBV27 and TRBJ2-1; 8 bases map to TRBD1. CDR3 length: 15 residues. V lost 5 bases and J lost 5; bases outside the gene matches: 8. Germline V gene lookup returns CDR1 MNHEY and CDR2 SMNVEV (reference sequence). The CDR3 spells CASSPWETGDNEQFF. The CDR3 bases are TGTGCCAGCAGTCCCTGGGAGACAGGGGACAATGAGCAGTTCTTC.

This clone came up many times. CDR3 sequence: CASSGQVNTEAFF. In nucleotides, the CDR3 is TGTGCCAGCAGCGGCCAAGTGAACACTGAAGCTTTCTTT. The V call is TRBV7-3, the J call TRBJ1-1; D is undetermined. This CDR3 is 13 amino acids long. Germline loops: CDR1 SGHTA, CDR2 FQGTGA. The germline V and J ends were trimmed by 5 bases and 0 bases, with 7 bases remaining between them.

This clone is medium-sized. V and J are TRBV6-1 and TRBJ2-2; D call uncertain. The V and J ends lost 7 bases and 4 bases respectively, with 10 bases between them. CDR1 and CDR2 (germline): MNHNS, SASEGT. This CDR3 has 13 residues. CDR3 protein: CASNVGGTGELFF. The CDR3 DNA reads as TGTGCCAGCAACGTGGGTGGCACCGGGGAGCTGTTTTTT.

There are many counts of this clone. V gene TRBV20-1 combines with J gene TRBJ2-1; D possibly corresponds to TRBD2 (5 bases). Trimming cost V 6 bases and J 0 bases, with 21 bases left between them. The CDR3 is made up of 17 amino acids. Germline CDR1 DFQATT, CDR2 SNEGSKA (reference sequence). The CDR3 loop reads CSALKRAGGSSYNEQFF. CDR3 nucleotide sequence: TGCAGTGCCCTGAAAAGGGCGGGTGGAAGCTCCTACAATGAGCAGTTCTTC.

This clone was observed at least ten times. The chain is built from TRBV19 and TRBJ1-2, with TRBD1 matching 8 bases. Trimming took 9 bases from V and 4 from J; bases not matched to a gene: 4. CDR1 and CDR2 from the germline V gene are LNHDA and SQIVND (reference sequence). The CDR3 sequence is 12 residues long. CDR3 loop: CASRDRTYGYTF. CDR3 DNA: TGTGCCAGCAGGGACAGGACCTATGGCTACACCTTC.